This T cell receptor (beta chain) was sequenced during a study of cytomegalovirus exposure and HLA in healthy donors. The wider study: Genetic ancestry analysis placed approximately 78% of the 300 to 500 donors that were genotyped in the Caucasian-associated cluster.

Study-wide points: HLA alleles showed associations with around 15,000 TCR beta sequences in a later analysis, at a 0.05 false discovery rate. What a later analysis showed was that several of the most significant clusters appeared linked to common viral pathogens.

PCR primers comprised 60 Vbeta and 13 Jbeta primers. Generated by immunoSEQ multiplex PCR, the TCRdb table keeps only in-frame clones and is missing some. The sample includes about 200,000 clones, approximately 79% of them seen just once. This clone was seen a few times. Its target is not known. The V gene's germline CDR1 is SGDLS and CDR2 YYNGEE. The length of the CDR3 is 15 residues. V lost 0 bases to trimming and J lost 5 bases, with 12 bases between them. Sequenced: PBMCs. The TCR sequence derives from a man between 45 and 60 years old in good health and CMV-seronegative. The chain carries TRBV9 and TRBJ2-1, with TRBD2 as a possible D gene (6 bases). This CDR3 reads CASSVDAGSHNEQFF. The CDR3 DNA follows: TGTGCCAGCAGCGTAGATGCGGGAAGCCACAATGAGCAGTTCTTC.